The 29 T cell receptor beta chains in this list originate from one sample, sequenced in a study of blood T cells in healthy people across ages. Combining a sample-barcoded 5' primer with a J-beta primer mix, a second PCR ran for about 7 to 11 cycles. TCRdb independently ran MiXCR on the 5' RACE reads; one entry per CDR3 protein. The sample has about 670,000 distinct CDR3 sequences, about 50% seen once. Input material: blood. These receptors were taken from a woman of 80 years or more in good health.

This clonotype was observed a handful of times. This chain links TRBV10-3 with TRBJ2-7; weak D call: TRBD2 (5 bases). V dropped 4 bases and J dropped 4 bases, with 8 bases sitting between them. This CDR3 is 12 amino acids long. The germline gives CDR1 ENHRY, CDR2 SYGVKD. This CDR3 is CAISGTGYEQYF. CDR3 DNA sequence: TGTGCCATCAGTGGGACGGGATACGAGCAGTACTTC.

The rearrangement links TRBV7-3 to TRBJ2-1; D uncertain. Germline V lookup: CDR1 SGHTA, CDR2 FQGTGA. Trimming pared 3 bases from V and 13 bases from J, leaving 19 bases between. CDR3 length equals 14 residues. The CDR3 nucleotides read TGTGCCAGCAGCTTCAGTCTGGCAGAGAAGACCCAGTTCTTC. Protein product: CASSFSLAEKTQFF. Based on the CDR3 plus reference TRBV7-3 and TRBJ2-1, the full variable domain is GAGVSQTPSNKVTEKGKYVELRCDPISGHTALYWYRQSLGQGPEFLIYFQGTGAADDSGLPNDRFFAVRPEGSVSTLKIQRTERGDSAVYLCASSFSLAEKTQFFGPGTRLTVL.

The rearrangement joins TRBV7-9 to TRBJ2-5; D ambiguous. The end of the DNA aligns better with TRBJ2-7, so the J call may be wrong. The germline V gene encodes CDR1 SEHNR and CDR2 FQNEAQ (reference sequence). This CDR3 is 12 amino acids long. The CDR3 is CASLRQNGEQYF. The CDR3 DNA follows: TGTGCCAGTCTAAGGCAGAATGGCGAGCAGTACTTC.

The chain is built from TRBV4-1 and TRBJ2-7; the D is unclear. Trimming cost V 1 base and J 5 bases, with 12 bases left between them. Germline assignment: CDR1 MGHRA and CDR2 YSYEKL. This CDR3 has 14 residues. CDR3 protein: CASSQGGPYDEQYF. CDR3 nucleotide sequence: TGCGCCAGCAGCCAAGGTGGTCCATACGACGAGCAGTACTTC.

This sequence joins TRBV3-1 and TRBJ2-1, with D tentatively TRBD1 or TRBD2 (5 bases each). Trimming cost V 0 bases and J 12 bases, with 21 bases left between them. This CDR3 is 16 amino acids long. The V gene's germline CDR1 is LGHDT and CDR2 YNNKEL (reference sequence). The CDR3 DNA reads TGTGCCAGCAGCCAAGACAGGATTGGGGGTTGGGGTGTGCAGTTCTTC. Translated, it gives CASSQDRIGGWGVQFF.

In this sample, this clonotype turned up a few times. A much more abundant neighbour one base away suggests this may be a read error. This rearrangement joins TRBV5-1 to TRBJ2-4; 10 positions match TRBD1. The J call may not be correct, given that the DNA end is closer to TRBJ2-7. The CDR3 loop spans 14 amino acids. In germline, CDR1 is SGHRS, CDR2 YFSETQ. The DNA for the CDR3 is TGCGCCAGCAGAGGGGACAGGGGAACCTACGAGCAGTACTTC. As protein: CASRGDRGTYEQYF.

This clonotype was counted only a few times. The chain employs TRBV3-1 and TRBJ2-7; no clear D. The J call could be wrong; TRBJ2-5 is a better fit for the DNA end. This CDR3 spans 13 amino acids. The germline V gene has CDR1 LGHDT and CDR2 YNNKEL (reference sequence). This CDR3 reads CASSQVPKGTQYF. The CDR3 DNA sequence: TGTGCCAGCAGCCAAGTCCCTAAGGGGACCCAGTACTTC.

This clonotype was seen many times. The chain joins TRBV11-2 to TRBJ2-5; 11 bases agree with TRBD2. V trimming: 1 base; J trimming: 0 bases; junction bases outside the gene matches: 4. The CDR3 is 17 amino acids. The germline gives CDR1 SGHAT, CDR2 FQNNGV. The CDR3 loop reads CASSLALAGGHQETQYF. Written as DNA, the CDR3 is TGTGCCAGCAGCTTAGCGCTAGCGGGAGGCCACCAAGAGACCCAGTACTTC.

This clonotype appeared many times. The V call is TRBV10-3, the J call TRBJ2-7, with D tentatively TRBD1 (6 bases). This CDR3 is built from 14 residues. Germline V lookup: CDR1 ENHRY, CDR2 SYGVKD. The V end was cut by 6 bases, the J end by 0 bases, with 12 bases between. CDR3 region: CAISGQQSSYEQYF. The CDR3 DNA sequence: TGTGCCATCAGCGGACAGCAATCCTCCTACGAGCAGTACTTC.

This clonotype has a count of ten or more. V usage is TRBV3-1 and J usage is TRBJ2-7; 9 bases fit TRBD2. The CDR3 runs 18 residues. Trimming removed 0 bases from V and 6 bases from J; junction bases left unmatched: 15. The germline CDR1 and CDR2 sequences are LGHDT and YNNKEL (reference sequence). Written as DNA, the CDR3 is TGTGCCAGCAGCCAAGAAGCAAGCGGGAGGCTCCGGGATCTCGAGCAGTACTTC. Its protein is CASSQEASGRLRDLEQYF.

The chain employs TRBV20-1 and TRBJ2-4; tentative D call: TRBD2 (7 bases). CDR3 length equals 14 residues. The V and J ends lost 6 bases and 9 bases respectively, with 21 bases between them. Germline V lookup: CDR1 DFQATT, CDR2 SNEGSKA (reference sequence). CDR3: CSAQRGGQPSIQYF. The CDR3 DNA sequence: TGCAGTGCCCAGCGGGGCGGACAGCCCAGCATTCAGTACTTC.

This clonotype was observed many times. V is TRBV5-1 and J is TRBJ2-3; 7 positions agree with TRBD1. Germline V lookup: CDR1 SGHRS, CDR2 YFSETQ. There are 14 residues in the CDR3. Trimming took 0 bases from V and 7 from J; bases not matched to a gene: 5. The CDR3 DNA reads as TGCGCCAGCAGCTTGGGACAGGGTCCGAATACGCAGTATTTT. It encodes CASSLGQGPNTQYF.

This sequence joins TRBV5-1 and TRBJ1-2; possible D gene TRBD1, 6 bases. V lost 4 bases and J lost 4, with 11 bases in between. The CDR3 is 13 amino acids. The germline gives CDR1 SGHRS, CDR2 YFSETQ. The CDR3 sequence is CASSGGGIYGYTF. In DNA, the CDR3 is TGCGCCAGCAGCGGAGGGGGGATCTATGGCTACACCTTC.

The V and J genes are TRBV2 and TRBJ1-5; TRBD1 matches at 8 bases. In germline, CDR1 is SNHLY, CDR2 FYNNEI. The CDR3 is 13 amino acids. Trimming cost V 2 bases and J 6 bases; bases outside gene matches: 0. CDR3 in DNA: TGTGCCAGCAGTGAACAGGGGGCTCAGCCCCAGCATTTT. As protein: CASSEQGAQPQHF.

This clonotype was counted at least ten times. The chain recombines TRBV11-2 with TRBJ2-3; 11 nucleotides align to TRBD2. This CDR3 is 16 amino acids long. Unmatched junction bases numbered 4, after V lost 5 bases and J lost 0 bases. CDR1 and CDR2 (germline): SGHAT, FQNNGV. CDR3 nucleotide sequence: TGTGCCAGCAGCCTCCTAGCGGGGGGTAGCACAGATACGCAGTATTTT. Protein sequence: CASSLLAGGSTDTQYF. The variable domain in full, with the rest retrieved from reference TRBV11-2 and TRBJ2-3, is EAGVAQSPRYKIIEKRQSVAFWCNPISGHATLYWYQQILGQGPKLLIQFQNNGVVDDSQLPKDRFSAERLKGVDSTLKIQPAKLEDSAVYLCASSLLAGGSTDTQYFGPGTRLTVL.

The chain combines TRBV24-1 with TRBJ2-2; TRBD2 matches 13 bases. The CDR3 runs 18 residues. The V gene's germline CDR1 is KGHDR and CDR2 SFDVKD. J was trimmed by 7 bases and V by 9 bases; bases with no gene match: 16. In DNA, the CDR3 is TGTGCCACCGCCTCCGATCGACTAGCGGGAGGAAGGGACGGGGAGCTGTTTTTT. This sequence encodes CATASDRLAGGRDGELFF.

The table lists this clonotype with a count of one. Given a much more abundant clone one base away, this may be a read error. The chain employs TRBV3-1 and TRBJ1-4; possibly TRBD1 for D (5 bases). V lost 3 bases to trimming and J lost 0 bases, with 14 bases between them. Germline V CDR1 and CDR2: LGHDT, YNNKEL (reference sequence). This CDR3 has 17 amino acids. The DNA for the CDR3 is TGTGCCAGCAGCCAGCCGAAGGGGTACGCAACTAATGAAAAACTGTTTTTT. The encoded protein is CASSQPKGYATNEKLFF.

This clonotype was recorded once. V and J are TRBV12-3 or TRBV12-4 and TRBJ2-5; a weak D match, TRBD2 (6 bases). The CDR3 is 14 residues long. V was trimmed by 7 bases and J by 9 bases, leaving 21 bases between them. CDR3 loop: CASTRNGGAVSQYF. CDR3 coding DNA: TGTGCCAGCACCCGGAACGGCGGGGCCGTATCCCAGTACTTC.

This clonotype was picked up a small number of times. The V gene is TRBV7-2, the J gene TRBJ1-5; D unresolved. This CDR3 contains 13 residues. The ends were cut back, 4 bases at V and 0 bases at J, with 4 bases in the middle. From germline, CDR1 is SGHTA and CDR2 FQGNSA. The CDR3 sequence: CASSWRSNQPQHF. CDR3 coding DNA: TGTGCCAGCAGCTGGCGTAGCAATCAGCCCCAGCATTTT.

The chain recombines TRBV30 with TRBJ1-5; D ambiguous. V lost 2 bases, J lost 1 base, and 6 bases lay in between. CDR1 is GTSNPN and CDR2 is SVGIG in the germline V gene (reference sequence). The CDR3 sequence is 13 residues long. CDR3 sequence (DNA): TGTGCCTGGAGTCTGAGCAGCAATCAGCCCCAGCATTTT. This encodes CAWSLSSNQPQHF.

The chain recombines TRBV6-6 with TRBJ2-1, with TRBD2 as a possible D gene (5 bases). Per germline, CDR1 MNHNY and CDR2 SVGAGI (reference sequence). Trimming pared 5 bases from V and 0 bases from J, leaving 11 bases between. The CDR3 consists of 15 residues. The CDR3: CASSPWAGSYNEQFF. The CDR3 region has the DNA TGTGCCAGCAGTCCATGGGCGGGCTCCTACAATGAGCAGTTCTTC.

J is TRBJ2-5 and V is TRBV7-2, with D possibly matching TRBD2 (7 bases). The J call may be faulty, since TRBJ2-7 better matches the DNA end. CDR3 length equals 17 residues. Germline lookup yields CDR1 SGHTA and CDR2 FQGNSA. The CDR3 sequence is CASSLDFSRGHRYEQYF. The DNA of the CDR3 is TGTGCCAGCAGCTTAGACTTCTCGCGGGGGCATCGGTACGAGCAGTACTTC.

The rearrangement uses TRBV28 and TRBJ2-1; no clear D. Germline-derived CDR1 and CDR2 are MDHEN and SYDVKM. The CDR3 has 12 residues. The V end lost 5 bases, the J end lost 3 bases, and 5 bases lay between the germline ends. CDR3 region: CASSGHYNEQFF. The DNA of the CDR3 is TGTGCCAGCAGTGGGCACTACAATGAGCAGTTCTTC.

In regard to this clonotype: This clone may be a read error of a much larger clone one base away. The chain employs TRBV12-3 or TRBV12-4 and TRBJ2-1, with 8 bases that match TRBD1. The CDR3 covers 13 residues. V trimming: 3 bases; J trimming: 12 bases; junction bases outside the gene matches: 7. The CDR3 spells CASSLTGVWGQFF. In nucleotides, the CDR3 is TGTGCCAGCAGTTTGACAGGGGTTTGGGGGCAGTTCTTC.

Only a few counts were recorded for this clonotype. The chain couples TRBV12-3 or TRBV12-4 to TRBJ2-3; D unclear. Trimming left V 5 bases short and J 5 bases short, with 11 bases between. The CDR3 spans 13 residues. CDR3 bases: TGTGCCAGCAGTACCCAGGAACTAGATACGCAGTATTTT. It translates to CASSTQELDTQYF.

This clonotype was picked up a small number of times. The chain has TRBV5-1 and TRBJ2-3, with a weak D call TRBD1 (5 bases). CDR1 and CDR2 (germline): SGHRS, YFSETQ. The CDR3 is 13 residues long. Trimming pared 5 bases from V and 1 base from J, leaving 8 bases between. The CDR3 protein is CASRIRGTDTQYF. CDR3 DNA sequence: TGCGCCAGCAGGATCAGGGGCACAGATACGCAGTATTTT.

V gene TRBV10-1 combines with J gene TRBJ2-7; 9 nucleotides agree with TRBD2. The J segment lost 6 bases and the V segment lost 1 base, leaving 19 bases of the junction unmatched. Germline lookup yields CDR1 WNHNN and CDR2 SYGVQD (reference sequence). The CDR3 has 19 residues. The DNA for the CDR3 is TGCGCCAGCAGTGAGTTCGACATTGGGACTAGCAGGACGTGCACCGAGCAGTACTTC. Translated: CASSEFDIGTSRTCTEQYF.

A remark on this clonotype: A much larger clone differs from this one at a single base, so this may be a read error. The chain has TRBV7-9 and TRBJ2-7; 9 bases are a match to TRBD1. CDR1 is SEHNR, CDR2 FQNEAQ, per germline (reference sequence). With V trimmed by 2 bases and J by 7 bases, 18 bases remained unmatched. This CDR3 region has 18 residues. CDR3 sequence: CASSLSSWDRAPHNEQYF. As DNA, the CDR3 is TGTGCCAGCAGCTTAAGTTCGTGGGACAGGGCCCCTCACAATGAGCAGTACTTC.

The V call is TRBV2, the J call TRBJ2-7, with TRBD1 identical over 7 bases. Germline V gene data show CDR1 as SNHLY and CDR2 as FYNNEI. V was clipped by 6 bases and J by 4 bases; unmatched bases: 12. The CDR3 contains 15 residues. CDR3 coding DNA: TGTGCCAGCAGCCTCCCGGGACAGACTTTTTACGAGCAGTACTTC. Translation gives CASSLPGQTFYEQYF.